Listed below are T cell receptor beta chains from one sample, sequenced in a study of blood T cell repertoires in COVID-19. Here immunoSEQ multiplex PCR was the method, and the copy in TCRdb shows in-frame clones only, minus some. In the table there are 210,000 or so clones, around four fifths of which are singletons. Input material: peripheral blood. The origin of the receptors is a human donor in a cohort sampled during active COVID-19. Both conserved end residues are trimmed from each CDR3.

v_gene: TRBV9
CDR3aa: ASSVDLQSNTEAF

v_gene: TRBV5-1
CDR3aa: ASSLAGQYEQY

v_gene: TRBV6-5
CDR3aa: ASSRLGVTEAF

v_gene: TRBV15
CDR3aa: ATTGQPNTEAF

v_gene: TRBV6-5
CDR3aa: ASSPRRSEKLF

v_gene: TRBV30
CDR3aa: AWSVGGIQETQY

v_gene: TRBV5-6
CDR3aa: ASSLREVDEKLF

v_gene: TRBV7-8
CDR3aa: ASSSNTNTEAF

v_gene: TRBV7-9
CDR3aa: ASSLGHRGEKLF

v_gene: TRBV6-6
CDR3aa: ASSPDRYNQPQH

v_gene: TRBV19
CDR3aa: ASSIAAGPSYEQY

v_gene: TRBV5-1
CDR3aa: ASSSEETGYNEQF

v_gene: TRBV9
CDR3aa: ASSVVSSGGFDTQY

v_gene: TRBV15
CDR3aa: ATSRAGRETQY

v_gene: TRBV19
CDR3aa: ASTRLTGGELF

v_gene: TRBV21-1
CDR3aa: ASSKWGKGNEQY

v_gene: TRBV4-1
CDR3aa: ASSQSPRILYNEQF

v_gene: TRBV12-5
CDR3aa: ASGLENRGAGQPQH

v_gene: TRBV5-1
CDR3aa: ASSPDRPETQY

v_gene: TRBV5-5
CDR3aa: ASSLSGQGNYGYT

v_gene: TRBV5-1
CDR3aa: ASSLGGNYGYT

v_gene: TRBV11-2
CDR3aa: ASSLGGADQETQY

v_gene: TRBV3-1/TRBV3-2
CDR3aa: ASSQRGSTGELF

v_gene: TRBV7-8
CDR3aa: ASSPEPPSVDYNEQF

v_gene: TRBV12-5
CDR3aa: ASGLLSNNQPQH

v_gene: TRBV12-3/TRBV12-4
CDR3aa: ASSFRNTEAF

v_gene: TRBV30
CDR3aa: AWRGQELTEAF

v_gene: TRBV29-1
CDR3aa: SVSQGALETGELF

v_gene: TRBV6-5
CDR3aa: ASTSEGRAEAF

v_gene: TRBV5-1
CDR3aa: ASRVGLEAGNTIY

v_gene: TRBV5-1
CDR3aa: ASSLGQSTNEKLF

v_gene: TRBV6-5
CDR3aa: ASRYHTEAF

v_gene: TRBV5-1
CDR3aa: ASSLDPGSSNTEAF

v_gene: TRBV5-1
CDR3aa: ASSGRTSGGPGDTQY

v_gene: TRBV29-1
CDR3aa: SVEVVGANTEAF

v_gene: TRBV11-2
CDR3aa: ASSLAQAMNTEAF

v_gene: TRBV10-3
CDR3aa: AISERGNTGELF

v_gene: TRBV19
CDR3aa: ASLGRQTDTQY

v_gene: TRBV5-1
CDR3aa: ASSLSGGQETQY

v_gene: TRBV15
CDR3aa: ATSRGRGVGTEAF

v_gene: TRBV28
CDR3aa: ASRPGGWYTEAF

v_gene: TRBV27
CDR3aa: ASSPLLTNYGYT

v_gene: TRBV12-5
CDR3aa: ASGFQEGEQF

v_gene: TRBV3-1/TRBV3-2
CDR3aa: ASSPFSGSTDTQY

v_gene: TRBV20-1
CDR3aa: SASPGGENAF

v_gene: TRBV19
CDR3aa: ASSIRGNSYEQY

v_gene: TRBV20-1
CDR3aa: SARNSGYT

v_gene: TRBV2
CDR3aa: ASGADNSPLH

v_gene: TRBV7-3
CDR3aa: ASSSGGGYGYT

v_gene: TRBV5-1
CDR3aa: ASTFAGNTEAF

v_gene: TRBV28
CDR3aa: ASRQQGANQPQH

v_gene: TRBV7-9
CDR3aa: ASSLWHTHSGNTIY

v_gene: TRBV5-1
CDR3aa: ASSLDLLWTGAYEQY

v_gene: TRBV29-1
CDR3aa: SARQGDEKLF

v_gene: TRBV10-1
CDR3aa: ASSDSSTTGELF

v_gene: TRBV6-5
CDR3aa: ASTISTGELF